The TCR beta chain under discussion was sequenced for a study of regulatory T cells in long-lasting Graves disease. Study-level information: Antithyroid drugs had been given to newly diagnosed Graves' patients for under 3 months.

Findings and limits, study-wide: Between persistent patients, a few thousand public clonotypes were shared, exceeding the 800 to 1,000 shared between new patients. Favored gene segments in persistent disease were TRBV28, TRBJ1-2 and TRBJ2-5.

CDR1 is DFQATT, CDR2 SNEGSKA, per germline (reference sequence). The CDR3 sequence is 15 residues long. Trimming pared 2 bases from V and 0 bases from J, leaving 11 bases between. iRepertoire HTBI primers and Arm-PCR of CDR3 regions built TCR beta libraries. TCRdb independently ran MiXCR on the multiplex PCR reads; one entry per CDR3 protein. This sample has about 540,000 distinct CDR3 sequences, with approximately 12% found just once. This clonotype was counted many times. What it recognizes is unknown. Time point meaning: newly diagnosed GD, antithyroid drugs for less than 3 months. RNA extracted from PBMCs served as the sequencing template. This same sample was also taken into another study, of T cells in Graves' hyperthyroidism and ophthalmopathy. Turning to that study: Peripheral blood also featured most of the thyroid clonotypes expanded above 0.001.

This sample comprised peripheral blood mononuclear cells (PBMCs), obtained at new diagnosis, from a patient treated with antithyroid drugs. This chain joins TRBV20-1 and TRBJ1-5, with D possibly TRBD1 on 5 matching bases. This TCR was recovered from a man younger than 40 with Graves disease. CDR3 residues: CSARPDRYSNQPQHF. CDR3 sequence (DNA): TGCAGTGCTAGACCCGACAGATATAGCAATCAGCCCCAGCATTTT.